This TCR beta chain was observed in a study of T cells after yellow fever vaccination. This clonotype was seen at least ten times. The antigen remains undetermined. Findings of the study overall: Clonotypes found in both CD4 and CD8 compartments made up a small share.

Using its own MiXCR run on the 5' RACE reads, TCRdb lists one record per CDR3 protein. The sample contains around 330,000 distinct CDR3 sequences, 3% to 4.5% of which appear only once. Sample: PBMCs, taken on the day of the yellow fever booster vaccination. This TCR came from a man aged 18 to 30 who received the YFV17D yellow fever vaccine.

The CDR3 reads CASSFTTGGAFF. As DNA, the CDR3 is TGTGCCAGCAGCTTTACAACAGGAGGGGCTTTCTTT. V gene TRBV5-6 combines with J gene TRBJ1-1, with D possibly matching TRBD1 (5 bases). The CDR3 is made up of 12 amino acids. Germline-derived CDR1 and CDR2 are SGHDT and YYEEEE. V lost 2 bases and J lost 11, with 13 bases in between.